This entry concerns a single T cell receptor beta chain. What it binds is unknown. The data derive from a study of graft-versus-host responses after intestinal transplantation. At the level of the study: Among the recipients, transplants were multivisceral, liver-intestinal, or isolated intestinal. Among the recipients, all got anti-thymocyte globulin induction and then tacrolimus and steroids for approximately 3 years.

Germline CDR1 reads WNHNN; CDR2 reads SYGVQD (reference sequence). CDR3 length: 15 amino acids. V shed 6 bases, J shed 3 bases, and the junction held 3 bases outside the gene matches. Clones were sequenced by immunoSEQ multiplex PCR, and TCRdb holds only the in-frame ones, with some missing. The table has 96,000 or so clones, 80% to 95% seen once. The origin of this receptor is a human donor who received an intestinal transplant. The source was unstimulated CD4+ T cells sorted from spleen or lymph node cells, collected before intestinal transplant. This chain joins TRBV10-1 and TRBJ2-1; 12 bases line up with TRBD2. The CDR3 nucleotides are TGCGCCAGCAGCAGGACTAGCGGGATCTACAATGAGCAGTTCTTC. Translated, it gives CASSRTSGIYNEQFF.